These T cell receptor beta chains were read from a single sample in a study of technical replicates of blood from a handful of donors. The data were produced by immunoSEQ multiplex PCR, yet TCRdb's version contains in-frame clones alone and is incomplete. The repertoire includes roughly 72,000 clones, around 92% of them detected once, and more than 0.3% sits in the top ten. The material sequenced was T cells isolated from PBMCs. The receptors come from a human donor in good health. CDR3s include the opening cysteine and the closing phenylalanine or tryptophan. A D gene is named only where the DNA matches it firmly. For some rows the clone size is stated as once, few or many, or as a class when expanded; others skip it.

NA,TRBV18,TRBJ2-2,TRBD2,TGTGCCAGCTCACCCGGGACTAGCGGGAATGGCGGGGAGCTGTTTTTT,CASSPGTSGNGGELFF
NA,TRBV6-1,TRBJ2-7,TRBD2,TGTGCCAGCAGTTGGGGGGGAGGCTACGAGCAGTACTTC,CASSWGGGYEQYF
NA,TRBV28,TRBJ2-3,TRBD2,TGTGCCAGCAGCCCAATCGGACTAGCCTACGCAGATACGCAGTATTTT,CASSPIGLAYADTQYF
NA,TRBV4-1,TRBJ1-5,NA,TGCGCCAGCAGCCCAAGACAGGTACTTCAGCCCCAGCATTTT,CASSPRQVLQPQHF
NA,TRBV19,TRBJ2-7,TRBD1,TGTGCCAGTAGTGCCCGCGACAGGGCTAAGACCTACGAGCAGTACTTC,CASSARDRAKTYEQYF
few,TRBV7-2,TRBJ1-5,NA,TGTGCCAGCAGCTTGGACAGACAGCCCCAGCATTTT,CASSLDRQPQHF
NA,TRBV7-6,TRBJ2-3,NA,TGTGCCAGCCCCCCCGGGACTAGCACAGATACGCAGTATTTT,CASPPGTSTDTQYF
NA,TRBV7-3,TRBJ1-1,NA,TGTGCCAGCAGTCCACAGGGTTTGAACACTGAAGCTTTCTTT,CASSPQGLNTEAFF
NA,TRBV28,TRBJ1-1,TRBD1,TGTGCCAGCAGTCGACAGGGTTGGGACACTGAAGCTTTCTTT,CASSRQGWDTEAFF
NA,TRBV6-1,TRBJ1-1,NA,TGTGCCAGCAGGAGAGATATGAACACTGAAGCTTTCTTT,CASRRDMNTEAFF
NA,TRBV27,TRBJ1-1,TRBD1,TGTGCCAGCAGTTGGGGACAGGAGAACACTGAAGCTTTCTTT,CASSWGQENTEAFF
NA,TRBV7-3,TRBJ2-1,NA,TGTGCCAGCAGGTTCCCGCGGAGCTCCTACAATGAGCAGTTCTTC,CASRFPRSSYNEQFF
NA,TRBV6-4,TRBJ2-5,TRBD2,TGTGCCAGCAGATGGACTAGCGGGAGAGAGACCCAGTACTTC,CASRWTSGRETQYF
once,TRBV5-8,TRBJ2-7,NA,TGTGCCAGCAGGTTGACGGTAACCTACGAGCAGTACTTC,CASRLTVTYEQYF
NA,TRBV19,TRBJ2-7,TRBD1,TGTGCCAGTAAAGTAGCGGACAGGGTATTCTTC,CASKVADRVFF
once,TRBV11-3,TRBJ2-7,TRBD2,TGTGCCAGCAGCGCCGAGACTAGCGGGAGTACCGAGCAGTACTTC,CASSAETSGSTEQYF
once,TRBV7-6,TRBJ2-7,TRBD2,TGTGCCAGCAGCTCCCTAGCGGGACAAAGCGAGCAGTACTTC,CASSSLAGQSEQYF
NA,TRBV6-6,TRBJ1-1,NA,TGTGCCAGCAGTTACCCCAGGGAAAGGGACACTGAAGCTTTCTTT,CASSYPRERDTEAFF
NA,TRBV7-3,TRBJ2-7,TRBD2,TGTGCCAGCAGCTCCGGACTAGCGGGAGCCGAGCAGTACTTC,CASSSGLAGAEQYF
NA,TRBV14,TRBJ1-1,NA,TGTGCCAGTGGACGGGGGAACACTGAAGCTTTCTTT,CASGRGNTEAFF
NA,TRBV9,TRBJ2-1,NA,TGTGCCAGCAGCGTAGATTCCCCAAACAATGAGCAGTTCTTC,CASSVDSPNNEQFF
NA,TRBV2,TRBJ2-7,NA,TGTGCCAGCAGTGAAACCGGTCGGTCCTACGAGCAGTACTTC,CASSETGRSYEQYF
NA,TRBV9,TRBJ1-1,TRBD1,TGTGCCAGCAGCGTAGGGTGGGGGTACAGGGGTGGCACTGAAGCTTTCTTT,CASSVGWGYRGGTEAFF
NA,TRBV10-3,TRBJ2-5,TRBD2,TGTGCCATCAGTGAGGGACTAGCGGAAGAGACCCAGTACTTC,CAISEGLAEETQYF
NA,TRBV10-3,TRBJ2-2,NA,TGTGCCATCAGTAACGCCGGGGGTAGCGGGGAGCTGTTTTTT,CAISNAGGSGELFF
NA,TRBV11-1,TRBJ1-2,TRBD1,TGTGCCAGCAGCCAGGGGGTGGGCTATGGCTACACCTTC,CASSQGVGYGYTF
once,TRBV7-9,TRBJ1-3,TRBD1,TGTGCCAGCAGCTCCTCGGACAGGGAGTGGAACACCATATATTTT,CASSSSDREWNTIYF
NA,TRBV13,TRBJ2-7,NA,TGTGCCAGCAGCTTAGAACATTCCGAGCAGTACTTC,CASSLEHSEQYF
NA,TRBV6-5,TRBJ2-3,NA,TGTGCCAGCAGTTCTAGCTCAGATACGCAGTATTTT,CASSSSSDTQYF